Below, 24 T cell receptor beta chains from the same sample are listed, as sequenced in a study of blood T cell repertoires in COVID-19. TCRdb's table, derived via immunoSEQ multiplex PCR, lists solely in-frame clones and lacks some. The sample holds roughly 230,000 clones, about 88% seen once. Sequencing was performed on peripheral blood. Receptors were obtained from a man aged 65-85 years with acute or convalescent COVID-19.

J is TRBJ2-1 and V is TRBV6-5, with D uncertain. The CDR3 is 12 amino acids. V lost 6 bases, J lost 9 bases, and 12 bases lay in between. From germline, CDR1 is MNHEY and CDR2 SVGAGI. The CDR3 spells CASSSHSGEQFF. The CDR3 DNA reads as TGTGCCAGCAGCTCCCATTCCGGTGAGCAGTTCTTC.

This clone was counted once. The chain recombines TRBV6-1 with TRBJ1-5, with 10 bases lining up with TRBD1. Germline-derived CDR1 and CDR2 are MNHNS and SASEGT. The CDR3 contains 15 residues. V was clipped by 8 bases and J by 4 bases; unmatched bases: 8. CDR3 DNA sequence: TGTGCCAGCGGATGGGGGACAGGGGAAAATCAGCCCCAGCATTTT. This gives the protein CASGWGTGENQPQHF.

This rearrangement joins TRBV7-2 to TRBJ1-2; no definite D call. The V gene's germline CDR1 is SGHTA and CDR2 FQGNSA. The CDR3 consists of 14 residues. V dropped 3 bases and J dropped 1 base, with 9 bases sitting between them. This CDR3 is CASSFLRSNYGYTF. The CDR3 DNA sequence: TGTGCCAGCAGCTTTTTAAGGAGTAACTATGGCTACACCTTC.

The chain combines TRBV19 with TRBJ2-1; D uncertain. Trimming took 2 bases from V and 0 from J, leaving 14 bases between them. There are 17 residues in the CDR3. CDR1 and CDR2 (germline): LNHDA, SQIVND (reference sequence). Written as DNA, the CDR3 is TGTGCCAGTAGTATACTCAACAACCTCAACTCCTACAATGAGCAGTTCTTC. The encoded protein is CASSILNNLNSYNEQFF.

This sequence joins TRBV7-3 and TRBJ1-5; no clear D. CDR1 is SGHTA and CDR2 is FQGTGA in the germline V gene. CDR3 length: 17 residues. Between the trimmed V and J ends, which lost 4 bases and 1 base, there was a span of 17 bases. The chain's CDR3 is CASSYPSGGISNQPQHF. For the CDR3, the DNA is TGTGCCAGCAGCTATCCCTCCGGAGGGATAAGCAATCAGCCCCAGCATTTT.

This clone was seen more than once but under ten times. This chain uses TRBV5-4 with TRBJ1-6; 7 bases are a match to TRBD1. Losses at the gene ends were 0 bases for V and 0 bases for J; bases not matched to a gene: 9. This CDR3 has 19 residues. Germline V gene data show CDR1 as SGHNT and CDR2 as YYREEE (reference sequence). This CDR3 reads CASSLAIRGSSSYNSPLHF. The CDR3 bases are TGTGCCAGCAGCTTGGCCATCAGGGGGTCGAGCTCCTATAATTCACCCCTCCACTTT.

The chain carries TRBV3-1 (or the pseudogene TRBV3-2) and TRBJ2-6; D is perhaps TRBD2 (5 bases). Trimming took 2 bases from V and 0 from J, leaving 8 bases between them. This CDR3 has 16 residues. CDR1 and CDR2 from the germline V gene are LGHDT and YNNKEL (reference sequence). The CDR3 sequence: CASSQSGISGANVLTF. The CDR3 DNA follows: TGTGCCAGCAGCCAAAGCGGAATCTCTGGGGCCAACGTCCTGACTTTC.

V and J are TRBV3-1 (or the pseudogene TRBV3-2) and TRBJ2-7; 9 bases are shared with TRBD1. CDR1 and CDR2 from the germline V gene are LGHDT and YNNKEL (reference sequence). The CDR3 runs 16 residues. V lost 0 bases and J lost 2; bases outside the gene matches: 5. The CDR3 reads CASSQDRTGAPYEQYF. CDR3 nucleotide sequence: TGTGCCAGCAGCCAAGATCGGACAGGGGCTCCCTACGAGCAGTACTTC.

V is TRBV27 and J is TRBJ2-1; D gene unclear. The CDR3 runs to 14 residues. Germline V gene lookup returns CDR1 MNHEY and CDR2 SMNVEV (reference sequence). With 1 base removed from V and 0 bases from J, the gap between germline ends came to 4 bases. Written as DNA, the CDR3 is TGTGCCAGCAGTTTATTGAGCTCCTACAATGAGCAGTTCTTC. Translating it yields CASSLLSSYNEQFF.

The chain has TRBV5-1 and TRBJ2-7; 11 bases match TRBD2. Germline trimming cut 1 base from V and 3 bases from J; bases unmatched to any gene: 3. The germline CDR1 and CDR2 sequences are SGHRS and YFSETQ. The CDR3 spans 15 residues. CDR3 sequence: CASSLLTSGDYEQYF. In nucleotides, the CDR3 is TGCGCCAGCAGCTTGTTGACTAGCGGGGACTACGAGCAGTACTTC.

This clone was counted once. This rearrangement joins TRBV4-3 to TRBJ2-2; no definite D call. In germline, CDR1 is LGHNA, CDR2 YSLEER. The CDR3 is 14 amino acids. V gave up 5 bases and J gave up 5 bases, with 12 bases separating them. The CDR3 coding sequence is TGCGCCAGCAGCAATTGGCCAGTTACCGGGGAGCTGTTTTTT. This gives the protein CASSNWPVTGELFF.

V usage is TRBV27 and J usage is TRBJ2-2, with a possible D match to TRBD2 (5 bases). Trimming removed 4 bases from V and 5 bases from J, with 20 bases in between. Germline assignment: CDR1 MNHEY and CDR2 SMNVEV (reference sequence). The CDR3 runs to 17 residues. As DNA, the CDR3 is TGTGCCAGCAGTTCAAGCCGGAGCGGTCCTCGAACCGGGGAGCTGTTTTTT. It encodes CASSSSRSGPRTGELFF.

The chain combines TRBV9 with TRBJ2-3; 9 bases fit TRBD1. This CDR3 is 17 amino acids long. Germline CDR1 SGDLS, CDR2 YYNGEE. Germline trimming cut 2 bases from V and 2 bases from J; bases unmatched to any gene: 9. CDR3 sequence reads: CASSVLPGQGATDTQYF. The CDR3, as DNA: TGTGCCAGCAGCGTTCTCCCGGGACAGGGCGCCACAGATACGCAGTATTTT.

The table lists this clone with a count of one. The chain carries TRBV28 and TRBJ2-1, with 8 bases identical to TRBD2. This CDR3 has 17 amino acids. The V gene end was trimmed by 5 bases and the J gene end by 9 bases; junction bases not matched to a gene: 18. Looked up from germline, CDR1 is MDHEN and CDR2 is SYDVKM. The CDR3 sequence: CASSRGGGSVRLVEQFF. As DNA, the CDR3 is TGTGCCAGCAGTCGGGGGGGCGGCTCGGTCAGGTTGGTTGAGCAGTTCTTC.

The chain carries TRBV5-1 and TRBJ2-3, with TRBD2 identical over 10 bases. V gave up 4 bases and J gave up 2 bases; unmatched junction bases: 7. CDR1 and CDR2 from the germline V gene are SGHRS and YFSETQ. There are 16 residues in the CDR3. CDR3 protein: CASSRLTSGNTDTQYF. The CDR3 DNA sequence: TGCGCCAGCAGCCGCCTAACTAGCGGGAACACAGATACGCAGTATTTT.

This sequence joins TRBV7-2 and TRBJ2-1; a weak D match, TRBD1 (6 bases). The length of the CDR3 is 15 residues. Germline V gives CDR1 SGHTA, CDR2 FQGNSA. V dropped 2 bases and J dropped 4 bases, with 12 bases sitting between them. The DNA of the CDR3 is TGTGCCAGCAGCTTACAGGGGTTAGGGTACAATGAGCAGTTCTTC. Translated, it gives CASSLQGLGYNEQFF.

The chain carries TRBV7-2 and TRBJ1-5; a weak D match, TRBD1 (5 bases). CDR1 SGHTA and CDR2 FQGNSA come from the germline V gene. The V end lost 7 bases, the J end lost 4 bases, and 8 bases lay between the germline ends. There are 12 residues in the CDR3. CDR3 sequence: CASKKGNQPQHF. The CDR3 nucleotides are TGTGCCAGCAAGAAGGGGAATCAGCCCCAGCATTTT.

V gene TRBV5-4 combines with J gene TRBJ2-7; TRBD1 matches 8 bases. CDR1 is SGHNT, CDR2 YYREEE, per germline (reference sequence). After removal of 4 bases from V and 4 bases from J, the junction contained 10 bases not matched to a gene. The CDR3 has 15 residues. The CDR3 DNA reads TGTGCCAGCAGCGACGGACAGGGTGCCAATTACGAGCAGTACTTC. Protein sequence: CASSDGQGANYEQYF. The full variable domain, rest sourced from reference TRBV5-4 and TRBJ2-7, is ETGVTQSPTHLIKTRGQQVTLRCSSQSGHNTVSWYQQALGQGPQFIFQYYREEENGRGNFPPRFSGLQFPNYSSELNVNALELDDSALYLCASSDGQGANYEQYFGPGTRLTVT.

The V gene is TRBV28, the J gene TRBJ2-7; no reliable D call. Germline CDR1 MDHEN, CDR2 SYDVKM. Trimming pared 6 bases from V and 5 bases from J, leaving 20 bases between. The length of the CDR3 is 15 residues. The CDR3 loop reads CASSPRIRLNNEQYF. CDR3 nucleotides: TGTGCCAGCAGCCCTCGCATCAGATTAAATAACGAGCAGTACTTC.

The J gene is TRBJ1-1, the V gene TRBV18; TRBD1 agrees at 9 bases. The V gene's germline CDR1 is KGHSH and CDR2 LQKENI. V was pared by 4 bases and J by 6 bases, with 9 bases of the junction left unmatched. The length of the CDR3 is 15 residues. The CDR3 DNA follows: TGTGCCAGCTCACTTGGGACAGGGAGGGTCCCTGAAGCTTTCTTT. Amino acid sequence: CASSLGTGRVPEAFF.

With regard to this clone: Other DNA sequences in the sample encode the same CDR3. The V call is TRBV5-4, the J call TRBJ1-1; 7 bases are shared with TRBD1. CDR1 SGHNT and CDR2 YYREEE come from the germline V gene (reference sequence). Losses at the gene ends were 4 bases for V and 0 bases for J; bases not matched to a gene: 3. The CDR3 spans 14 residues. The CDR3 reads CASSTGQLNTEAFF. For the CDR3, the DNA is TGTGCCAGCAGCACGGGACAGCTGAACACTGAAGCTTTCTTT.

Remarks on this clone: This specimen includes other DNA sequences encoding the same CDR3. This chain's CDR3 is CASSVGSGAYNEQFF. CDR3 bases: TGTGCCAGCAGCGTAGGCAGCGGAGCGTACAATGAGCAGTTCTTC. V and J are TRBV9 and TRBJ2-1; a weak D match, TRBD2 (5 bases). The germline CDR1 and CDR2 sequences are SGDLS and YYNGEE. Trimming stripped 0 bases from V and 4 bases from J, with 11 bases between. The CDR3 is 15 residues long.

This clone was observed a single time. The CDR3: CATSDGKRVLIVDEQFF. The CDR3 coding sequence is TGTGCCACCAGTGACGGTAAGAGGGTTCTCATTGTAGATGAGCAGTTCTTC. The V gene is TRBV24-1, the J gene TRBJ2-1; TRBD2 might be the D (5 bases). Trimming removed 4 bases from V and 8 bases from J, with 23 bases in between. Germline CDR1 and CDR2: KGHDR and SFDVKD. This CDR3 is built from 17 residues.

The chain uses TRBV14 and TRBJ1-3; D is ambiguous. V gave up 4 bases and J gave up 4 bases, with 5 bases separating them. The CDR3 loop spans 12 amino acids. The germline gives CDR1 SGHDN, CDR2 FVKESK. DNA of the CDR3: TGTGCCAGCAGCCCCGGGGGAAACACCATATATTTT. It translates to CASSPGGNTIYF.